Following are 24 T cell receptor beta chains from one sample sequenced in a study of cytomegalovirus exposure and HLA in healthy donors. PCR was performed using 60 Vbeta and 13 Jbeta primers. Method: immunoSEQ multiplex PCR; TCRdb's copy keeps in-frame clones and lacks some. Among around 120,000 clones listed, around 81% were seen once. Material for sequencing was PBMCs. The source of these receptors is a woman younger than 45 in good health and CMV-seronegative.

V and J are TRBV6-6 and TRBJ1-6; D is possibly TRBD1 (5 bases). The CDR3 has 13 residues. The ends were cut back, 2 bases at V and 13 bases at J, with 12 bases in the middle. Germline CDR1 MNHNY, CDR2 SVGAGI (reference sequence). The CDR3 region is CASSYGTLGPLHF. DNA of the CDR3: TGTGCCAGCAGTTACGGGACTCTAGGGCCCCTCCACTTT.

The V gene is TRBV5-1, the J gene TRBJ2-3, with TRBD2 matching over 7 bases. Losses at the gene ends were 4 bases for V and 3 bases for J; bases not matched to a gene: 11. Germline CDR1 reads SGHRS; CDR2 reads YFSETQ. The length of the CDR3 is 16 residues. The CDR3 reads CASSLPSGRSTDTQYF. CDR3 sequence (DNA): TGCGCCAGCAGCCTTCCTTCCGGGAGGTCGACAGATACGCAGTATTTT.

The chain recombines TRBV5-1 with TRBJ1-5; D unclear. The V gene's germline CDR1 is SGHRS and CDR2 YFSETQ. Trimming removed 0 bases at V and 2 bases at J, with 9 bases between. This CDR3 has 15 residues. The CDR3 sequence is CASSLAGDGNQPQHF. CDR3 DNA sequence: TGCGCCAGCAGCTTGGCCGGGGATGGCAATCAGCCCCAGCATTTT. Full variable domain (remainder filled in from reference TRBV5-1 and TRBJ1-5): KAGVTQTPRYLIKTRGQQVTLSCSPISGHRSVSWYQQTPGQGLQFLFEYFSETQRNKGNFPGRFSGRQFSNSRSEMNVSTLELGDSALYLCASSLAGDGNQPQHFGDGTRLSIL.

The CDR3 sequence is CASSTGGASYEQYF. The CDR3 DNA reads TGTGCCAGCAGCACAGGGGGCGCCTCCTACGAGCAGTACTTC. The chain joins TRBV6-1 to TRBJ2-7; TRBD1 matches at 9 bases. Losses at the gene ends were 6 bases for V and 0 bases for J; bases not matched to a gene: 3. Germline loops: CDR1 MNHNS, CDR2 SASEGT. The CDR3 contains 14 residues.

This clone was detected only a few times. The chain joins TRBV2 to TRBJ1-1; the D gene is possibly TRBD1 (6 bases). V gave up 7 bases and J gave up 1 base, with 13 bases separating them. The CDR3 covers 14 residues. Germline loops: CDR1 SNHLY, CDR2 FYNNEI. CDR3 region: CASKNLGANTEAFF. CDR3 DNA: TGTGCCAGCAAGAACTTGGGGGCGAACACTGAAGCTTTCTTT. The whole variable domain, filled in from reference TRBV2 and TRBJ1-1, reads EPEVTQTPSHQVTQMGQEVILRCVPISNHLYFYWYRQILGQKVEFLVSFYNNEISEKSEIFDDQFSVERPDGSNFTLKIRSTKLEDSAMYFCASKNLGANTEAFFGQGTRLTVV.

On this clone itself: An end of the junction does not agree with germline; a read error may underlie this. The rearrangement links TRBV7-9 to TRBJ2-1, with a possible D match to TRBD2 (5 bases). The CDR3 runs 14 residues. Per germline, CDR1 SEHNR and CDR2 FQNEAQ (reference sequence). In DNA form, the CDR3 reads TGTTCCAGCAGCTTATCGGGAATGGGAGTTGAGCAGTTCTTC. This encodes CSSSLSGMGVEQFF.

The chain has TRBV5-1 and TRBJ2-2, with 10 bases fitting TRBD1. This CDR3 is built from 16 residues. V shed 3 bases and J 0 bases; nucleotides not matched to a gene: 2. In germline, CDR1 is SGHRS, CDR2 YFSETQ. In nucleotides, the CDR3 is TGCGCCAGCAGCTCGGGACAGGGGTCGAACACCGGGGAGCTGTTTTTT. Translation: CASSSGQGSNTGELFF.

V usage is TRBV5-1 and J usage is TRBJ1-1; TRBD1 might be the D (5 bases). CDR1 and CDR2 from the germline V gene are SGHRS and YFSETQ. CDR3 length equals 15 residues. The V end was cut by 3 bases, the J end by 2 bases, with 14 bases between. For the CDR3, the DNA is TGCGCCAGCAGCTGGGGGGGGGATGGCAACACTGAAGCTTTCTTT. It codes for CASSWGGDGNTEAFF.

Remarks on this clone: The identical CDR3 is also encoded by other nucleotide sequences in the sample. This rearrangement joins TRBV28 to TRBJ2-7, with 9 nucleotides matching TRBD1. Trimming at V came to 4 bases and at J to 4 bases, leaving 2 bases not matched to a gene. This CDR3 has 13 residues. From germline, CDR1 is MDHEN and CDR2 SYDVKM. The CDR3 is CASSSGQGYEQYF. The DNA for the CDR3 is TGTGCCAGCAGTTCGGGACAGGGATACGAGCAGTACTTC.

This chain links TRBV28 with TRBJ2-5; 7 positions match TRBD2. The DNA end favors TRBJ2-7, so the J call may be wrong. The CDR3 extends over 15 amino acids. Germline values: CDR1 MDHEN, CDR2 SYDVKM. The CDR3 DNA reads as TGTGCCAGCAGTTTTTTTTGGGGGAGGGCCCACGAGCAGTACTTC. It encodes CASSFFWGRAHEQYF.

This clone was detected only a few times. V is TRBV7-9 and J is TRBJ2-5; D ambiguous. The CDR3 is made up of 15 amino acids. V was clipped by 4 bases and J by 1 base, with 13 bases between them. The germline V gene encodes CDR1 SEHNR and CDR2 FQNEAQ (reference sequence). The CDR3 protein is CASSSTSAIQETQYF. CDR3 in DNA: TGTGCCAGCAGCTCTACGAGTGCGATCCAAGAGACCCAGTACTTC. Complete variable domain (other parts from reference TRBV7-9 and TRBJ2-5): DTGVSQNPRHKITKRGQNVTFRCDPISEHNRLYWYRQTLGQGPEFLTYFQNEAQLEKSRLLSDRFSAERPKGSFSTLEIQRTEQGDSAMYLCASSSTSAIQETQYFGPGTRLLVL.

This chain joins TRBV6-6 and TRBJ2-7, with D unresolved. The CDR3 spans 12 residues. The V end was cut by 7 bases, the J end by 5 bases, with 12 bases between. Germline-derived CDR1 and CDR2 are MNHNY and SVGAGI (reference sequence). The CDR3 DNA reads TGTGCCAGCAACGAAGCGTGGAACGAGCAGTACTTC. It codes for CASNEAWNEQYF.

V and J are TRBV25-1 and TRBJ1-4; D ambiguous. The CDR3 extends over 14 amino acids. The V gene lost 2 bases and the J gene lost 8 bases, with 12 bases spanning the gap. CDR1 is MGHDK and CDR2 is SYGVNS in the germline V gene. CDR3 in DNA: TGTGCCAGCAGTGAAGGAAGGTGGAGGGAAAAACTGTTTTTT. It is translated as CASSEGRWREKLFF.

The genes are TRBV4-3 and TRBJ1-2; no reliable D call. Germline-derived CDR1 and CDR2 are LGHNA and YSLEER. This CDR3 comprises 15 residues. V was shortened by 1 base and J by 6 bases, with 15 bases between the two germline ends. CDR3 region: CASSQGNRRRHGYTF. The CDR3 coding sequence is TGCGCCAGCAGCCAAGGAAACAGAAGGCGACATGGCTACACCTTC.

This chain links TRBV5-6 with TRBJ2-1, with 9 nucleotides matching TRBD2. V gave up 0 bases and J gave up 1 base; unmatched junction bases: 2. Germline V CDR1 and CDR2: SGHDT, YYEEEE. This CDR3 spans 16 amino acids. CDR3 sequence reads: CASSLAAGGSYNEQFF. The CDR3, as DNA: TGTGCCAGCAGCTTGGCCGCGGGAGGGTCCTACAATGAGCAGTTCTTC.

The chain has TRBV12-5 and TRBJ2-3; a possible D gene is TRBD2 (7 bases). Looked up from germline, CDR1 is LGHNT and CDR2 is FRNRAP. The CDR3 consists of 17 residues. V gave up 0 bases and J gave up 3 bases, with 16 bases separating them. The CDR3 coding sequence is TGTGCTAGTGGTTTGGTACTCGGGGGGAGGGGGACAGATACGCAGTATTTT. Residues: CASGLVLGGRGTDTQYF.

V usage is TRBV27 and J usage is TRBJ2-1, with TRBD2 matching 8 bases. Per germline, CDR1 MNHEY and CDR2 SMNVEV (reference sequence). The CDR3 contains 16 residues. The junction had 9 bases not matched to a gene; V was cut back by 8 bases and J by 0 bases. CDR3 amino acids: CASRRGGNRSYNEQFF. CDR3 nucleotides: TGTGCCAGCCGCCGGGGGGGGAACCGCTCCTACAATGAGCAGTTCTTC.

Concerning this clone: Other DNA sequences in this specimen translate into the identical CDR3. This chain links TRBV19 with TRBJ2-6; D call uncertain. Germline-derived CDR1 and CDR2 are LNHDA and SQIVND (reference sequence). The V end was cut by 1 base, the J end by 0 bases, with 4 bases between. The CDR3 contains 15 residues. The CDR3 spells CASSIAGSGANVLTF. The CDR3 DNA reads TGTGCCAGTAGTATAGCAGGCTCTGGGGCCAACGTCCTGACTTTC.

The chain combines TRBV4-1 with TRBJ2-4, with a weak D call TRBD2 (7 bases). The CDR3 sequence is 18 residues long. The germline CDR1 and CDR2 sequences are MGHRA and YSYEKL. Trimming cost V 1 base and J 1 base, with 17 bases left between them. The chain's CDR3 is CASSQGGGQGAAKNIQYF. The CDR3 DNA follows: TGCGCCAGCAGCCAAGGGGGGGGGCAGGGAGCGGCCAAAAACATTCAGTACTTC.

V gene TRBV15 combines with J gene TRBJ1-5; D not certain. From germline, CDR1 is LNHNV and CDR2 YYDKDF (reference sequence). With 4 bases removed from V and 4 bases from J, the gap between germline ends came to 11 bases. The CDR3 has 14 residues. CDR3 in DNA: TGTGCCACCAGCACGCTGCGCTCGAATCAGCCCCAGCATTTT. Its protein is CATSTLRSNQPQHF. Full variable domain (outside the CDR3, taken from reference TRBV15 and TRBJ1-5): DAMVIQNPRYQVTQFGKPVTLSCSQTLNHNVMYWYQQKSSQAPKLLFHYYDKDFNNEADTPDNFQSRRPNTSFCFLDIRSPGLGDTAMYLCATSTLRSNQPQHFGDGTRLSIL.

This sequence joins TRBV19 and TRBJ2-5; the D is unclear. V was cut by 3 bases and J by 2 bases, with 10 bases left in between. This CDR3 contains 14 residues. In germline, CDR1 is LNHDA, CDR2 SQIVND (reference sequence). CDR3 residues: CASSINWQQETQYF. Written as DNA, the CDR3 is TGTGCCAGTAGTATTAATTGGCAGCAAGAGACCCAGTACTTC. Complete variable domain (other parts from reference TRBV19 and TRBJ2-5): DGGITQSPKYLFRKEGQNVTLSCEQNLNHDAMYWYRQDPGQGLRLIYYSQIVNDFQKGDIAEGYSVSREKKESFPLTVTSAQKNPTAFYLCASSINWQQETQYFGPGTRLLVL.

In the case of this clone: A read error may produce the germline difference seen at one junction end. The chain is built from TRBV7-7 and TRBJ2-3; 7 nucleotides align to TRBD2. In germline, CDR1 is SSHAT, CDR2 FNYEAQ (reference sequence). The CDR3 extends over 15 amino acids. The CDR3 bases are TGTGCTAGCAGCTTAGCCGCGGGAGTCGAAGATACGCAGTATTTT. This gives the protein CASSLAAGVEDTQYF.

The V and J genes are TRBV6-5 and TRBJ1-1, with a possible D match to TRBD1 (5 bases). Trimming shortened V by 4 bases and J by 1 base, and 13 bases separated the two germline ends. This CDR3 has 15 amino acids. Germline values: CDR1 MNHEY, CDR2 SVGAGI. CDR3 sequence (DNA): TGTGCCAGCAGTTTACTGGGACTTAAGAACACTGAAGCTTTCTTT. Its translation: CASSLLGLKNTEAFF.

The rearrangement links TRBV2 to TRBJ2-5; 7 positions agree with TRBD1. This CDR3 spans 15 amino acids. Germline CDR1 is SNHLY and CDR2 is FYNNEI. Trimming removed 4 bases from V and 3 bases from J; junction bases left unmatched: 8. The CDR3 DNA sequence: TGTGCCAGCAGTGTGGACAGGCACTCAGAAGAGACCCAGTACTTC. This translates into CASSVDRHSEETQYF.